The source of this T cell receptor beta chain is a study of blood T cell repertoires in COVID-19 (TCRdb year 2020). In terms of the full investigation: The collaborator samples originated in the United States, Italy and Spain and spanned the acute and convalescent phases of COVID-19. The repertoires were made available in a free public database intended to serve as a resource for research on the immune response to SARS-CoV-2. Samples came from the ongoing ImmuneRACE study (first 160 participants) plus 1,254 subjects from 6 global collaborators. A de-identified subject ID, COVID-19 status, age in years and sex were almost always included in the sample metadata. The dataset comprised deeply sampled blood TCRbeta repertoires from subjects exposed to, actively infected with, or recovered from COVID-19. Where HLA class I and class II types were available, the types were taken from metadata supplied by the sample provider, not from assay-based typing. The material from the prospective study consisted of cDNA or gDNA derived from T cells, B-cell-depleted T cells, or PBMCs.

TCRbeta CDR3 regions were amplified from genomic DNA using the immunoSEQ Assay, a bias-controlled multiplex PCR. The authors processed their data as follows. The number of nucleated cells in each sample was estimated by amplification of reference gene primers within the assay. To quantify the absolute abundance of each unique TCRbeta CDR3 rearrangement, sequence reads were collapsed and filtered. For each sample, productive Simpson clonality was calculated as the square root of Simpson's diversity index across productive rearrangements. TCRdb re-hosts the immuneACCESS table, in-frame sequences only. Its copies lack some clones; in the studies checked, an unresolved V gene accounts for under half of them, and the cause for the rest is not known. V, J and clone size were drawn from that table, and D and trimming were deduced from the DNA. In all, the sample holds about 210,000 clones, and roughly 90% of those were seen once. The ten largest clones add up to approximately 7.6% of the sample.

Broader findings and caveats from the paper: Clinical and demographic metadata were provided uncurated, with the amount varying by source and participant.

Enrolling through a virtual design, the prospective study's participants ranged in age from roughly 18 to 90 years and lived across roughly 24 United States geographic areas. In the prospective study, cohorts were assigned on the basis of participant-reported clinical history obtained from a screening survey and a study questionnaire. Recovered participants in ImmuneRACE Cohort 3 were defined as having two consecutive negative NP/OP PCR tests, clearance from a healthcare professional, or resolution of symptoms. In the prospective study, mobile phlebotomists collected whole blood, serum and a nasopharyngeal or oropharyngeal swab from each participant. Additional blood draws and questionnaires over an approximately two-month period could optionally be provided by prospective study participants. Prospective study blood samples were shipped either frozen or at room temperature before DNA extraction.

The germline V and J ends show losses of 5 bases and 8 bases respectively, and no gene match explains 20 bases of the junction. As encoded in the germline V gene, CDR1 is MGHRA while CDR2 is YSYEKL. The CDR3, cysteine through phenylalanine, is 17 amino acids long. The DNA shown is the 51-base CDR3, in frame from base 1. This clone came up once. Its antigen remains unidentified. The input lacks base qualities; no much larger clone sits a single base away. Sequencing was done on a sample of PBMCs or T cells enriched from blood (not recorded which). The sequence was obtained from a young woman who had recovered from COVID-19. The chain uses TRBV4-1 and TRBJ1-2; 7 bases in the middle match TRBD1. Here the CDR3 is given as CASSSYAVKQTGSGYTF. The DNA sequence follows: TGCGCCAGCAGCTCTTATGCCGTCAAACAGACAGGGAGCGGCTACACCTTC.